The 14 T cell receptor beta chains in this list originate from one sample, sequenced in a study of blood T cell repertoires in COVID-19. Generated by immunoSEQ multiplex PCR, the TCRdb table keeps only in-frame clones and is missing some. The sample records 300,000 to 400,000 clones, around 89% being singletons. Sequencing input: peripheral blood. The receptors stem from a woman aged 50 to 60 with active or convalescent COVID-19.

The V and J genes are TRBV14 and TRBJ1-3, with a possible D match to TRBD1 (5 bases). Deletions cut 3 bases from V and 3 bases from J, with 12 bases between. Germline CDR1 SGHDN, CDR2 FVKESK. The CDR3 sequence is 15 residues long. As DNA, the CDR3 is TGTGCCAGCAGCCATCAAAGGGGTCTTGGAAACACCATATATTTT. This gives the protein CASSHQRGLGNTIYF.

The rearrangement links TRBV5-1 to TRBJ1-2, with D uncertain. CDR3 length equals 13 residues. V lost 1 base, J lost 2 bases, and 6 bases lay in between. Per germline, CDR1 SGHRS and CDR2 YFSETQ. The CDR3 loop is CASSLIGNYGYTF. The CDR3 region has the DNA TGCGCCAGCAGCTTGATCGGGAACTATGGCTACACCTTC.

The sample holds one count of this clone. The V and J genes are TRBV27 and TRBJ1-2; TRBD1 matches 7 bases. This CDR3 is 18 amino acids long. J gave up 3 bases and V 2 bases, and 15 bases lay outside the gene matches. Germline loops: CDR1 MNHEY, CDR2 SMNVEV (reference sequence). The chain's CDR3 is CASSLQTGWGVYYYGYTF. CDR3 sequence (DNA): TGTGCCAGCAGTTTACAGACAGGGTGGGGGGTCTACTACTATGGCTACACCTTC.

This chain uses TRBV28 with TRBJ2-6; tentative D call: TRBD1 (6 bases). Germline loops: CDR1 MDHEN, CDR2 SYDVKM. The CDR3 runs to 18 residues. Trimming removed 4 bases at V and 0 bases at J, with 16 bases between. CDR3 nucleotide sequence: TGTGCCAGCAGTTCCCAGGGGAGTGTAAACTCTGGGGCCAACGTCCTGACTTTC. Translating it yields CASSSQGSVNSGANVLTF. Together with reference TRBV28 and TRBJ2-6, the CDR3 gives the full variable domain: DVKVTQSSRYLVKRTGEKVFLECVQDMDHENMFWYRQDPGLGLRLIYFSYDVKMKEKGDIPEGYSVSREKKERFSLILESASTNQTSMYLCASSSQGSVNSGANVLTFGAGSRLTVL.

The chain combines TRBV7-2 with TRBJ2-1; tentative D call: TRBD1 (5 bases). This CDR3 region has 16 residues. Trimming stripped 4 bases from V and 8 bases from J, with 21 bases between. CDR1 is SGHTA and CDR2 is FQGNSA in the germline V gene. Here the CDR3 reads CASSSRQGPTRDEQFF. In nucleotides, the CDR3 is TGTGCCAGCAGCTCGCGCCAGGGTCCCACCCGGGATGAGCAGTTCTTC.

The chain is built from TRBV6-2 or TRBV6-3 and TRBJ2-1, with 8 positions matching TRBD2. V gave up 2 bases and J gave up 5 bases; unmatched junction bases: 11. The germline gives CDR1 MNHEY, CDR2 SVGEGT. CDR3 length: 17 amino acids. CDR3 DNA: TGTGCCAGCAGTTACGATGCGGGAGGAAAAAGCGACAATGAGCAGTTCTTC. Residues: CASSYDAGGKSDNEQFF.

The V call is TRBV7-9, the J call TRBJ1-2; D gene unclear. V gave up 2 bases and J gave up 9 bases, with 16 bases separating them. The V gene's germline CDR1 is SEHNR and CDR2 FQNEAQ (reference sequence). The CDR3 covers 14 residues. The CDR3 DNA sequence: TGTGCCAGCAGCTTACATCTCGGCGGGGAGAGCTACACCTTC. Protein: CASSLHLGGESYTF.

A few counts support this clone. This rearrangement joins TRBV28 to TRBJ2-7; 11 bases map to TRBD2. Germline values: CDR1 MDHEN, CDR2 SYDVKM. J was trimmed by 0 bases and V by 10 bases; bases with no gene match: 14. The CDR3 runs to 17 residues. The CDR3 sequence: CATSLAGGQTYSYEQYF. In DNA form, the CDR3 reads TGTGCCACCTCGCTAGCGGGAGGCCAGACGTACTCCTACGAGCAGTACTTC.

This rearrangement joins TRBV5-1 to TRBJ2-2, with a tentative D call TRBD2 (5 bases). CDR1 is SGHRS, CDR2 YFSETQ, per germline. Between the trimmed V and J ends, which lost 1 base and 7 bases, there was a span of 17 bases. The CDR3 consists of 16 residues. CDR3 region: CASSLISVQNGGELFF. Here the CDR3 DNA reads TGCGCCAGCAGCTTGATTAGCGTCCAAAACGGCGGGGAGCTGTTTTTT.

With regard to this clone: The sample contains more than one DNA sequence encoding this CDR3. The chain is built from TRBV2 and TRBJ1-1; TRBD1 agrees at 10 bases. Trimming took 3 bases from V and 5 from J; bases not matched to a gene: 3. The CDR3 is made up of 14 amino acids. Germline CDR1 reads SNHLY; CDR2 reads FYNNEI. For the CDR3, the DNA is TGTGCCAGCAGTGAGACAGGGGGCAGGACTGAAGCTTTCTTT. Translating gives CASSETGGRTEAFF. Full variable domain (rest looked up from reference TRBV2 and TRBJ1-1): EPEVTQTPSHQVTQMGQEVILRCVPISNHLYFYWYRQILGQKVEFLVSFYNNEISEKSEIFDDQFSVERPDGSNFTLKIRSTKLEDSAMYFCASSETGGRTEAFFGQGTRLTVV.

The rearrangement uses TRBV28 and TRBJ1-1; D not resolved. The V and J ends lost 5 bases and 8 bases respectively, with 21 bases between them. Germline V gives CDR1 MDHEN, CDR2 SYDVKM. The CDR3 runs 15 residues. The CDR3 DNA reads TGTGCCAGCAGTACTGCTCTCGAAACGGAGGAGGAAGCTTTCTTT. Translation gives CASSTALETEEEAFF.

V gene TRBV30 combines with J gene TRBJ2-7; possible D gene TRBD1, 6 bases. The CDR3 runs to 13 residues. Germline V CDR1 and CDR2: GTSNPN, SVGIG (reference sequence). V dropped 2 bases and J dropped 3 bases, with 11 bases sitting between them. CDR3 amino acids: CAWSRDTFYEQYF. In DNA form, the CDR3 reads TGTGCCTGGAGTCGGGACACTTTCTACGAGCAGTACTTC.

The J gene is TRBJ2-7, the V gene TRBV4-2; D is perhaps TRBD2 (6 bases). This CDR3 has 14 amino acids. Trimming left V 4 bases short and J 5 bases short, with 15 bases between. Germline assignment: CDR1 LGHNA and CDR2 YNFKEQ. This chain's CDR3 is CASSPGLANDEQYF. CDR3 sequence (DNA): TGTGCCAGCAGCCCGGGGCTAGCGAACGACGAGCAGTACTTC.

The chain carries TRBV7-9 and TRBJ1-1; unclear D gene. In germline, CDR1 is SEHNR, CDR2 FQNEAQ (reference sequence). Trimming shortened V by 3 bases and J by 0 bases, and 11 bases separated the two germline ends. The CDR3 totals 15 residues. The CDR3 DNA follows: TGTGCCAGCAGCTTCGGAGGCGGGATGAACACTGAAGCTTTCTTT. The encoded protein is CASSFGGGMNTEAFF. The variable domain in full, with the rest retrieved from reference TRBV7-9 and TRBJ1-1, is DTGVSQNPRHKITKRGQNVTFRCDPISEHNRLYWYRQTLGQGPEFLTYFQNEAQLEKSRLLSDRFSAERPKGSFSTLEIQRTEQGDSAMYLCASSFGGGMNTEAFFGQGTRLTVV.